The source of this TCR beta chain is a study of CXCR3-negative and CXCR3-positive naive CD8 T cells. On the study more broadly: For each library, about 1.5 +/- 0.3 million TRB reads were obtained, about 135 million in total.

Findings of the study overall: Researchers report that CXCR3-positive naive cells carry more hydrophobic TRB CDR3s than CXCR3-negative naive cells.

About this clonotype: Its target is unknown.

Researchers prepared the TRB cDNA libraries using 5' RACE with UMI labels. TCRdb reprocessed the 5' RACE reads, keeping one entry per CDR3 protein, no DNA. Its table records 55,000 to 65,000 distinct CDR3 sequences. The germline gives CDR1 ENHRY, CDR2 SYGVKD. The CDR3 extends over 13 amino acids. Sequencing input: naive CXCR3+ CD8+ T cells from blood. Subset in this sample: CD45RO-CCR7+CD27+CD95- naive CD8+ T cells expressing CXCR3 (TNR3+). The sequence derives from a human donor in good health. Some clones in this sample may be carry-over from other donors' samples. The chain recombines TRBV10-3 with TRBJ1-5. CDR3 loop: CAISGEGNQPQHF.